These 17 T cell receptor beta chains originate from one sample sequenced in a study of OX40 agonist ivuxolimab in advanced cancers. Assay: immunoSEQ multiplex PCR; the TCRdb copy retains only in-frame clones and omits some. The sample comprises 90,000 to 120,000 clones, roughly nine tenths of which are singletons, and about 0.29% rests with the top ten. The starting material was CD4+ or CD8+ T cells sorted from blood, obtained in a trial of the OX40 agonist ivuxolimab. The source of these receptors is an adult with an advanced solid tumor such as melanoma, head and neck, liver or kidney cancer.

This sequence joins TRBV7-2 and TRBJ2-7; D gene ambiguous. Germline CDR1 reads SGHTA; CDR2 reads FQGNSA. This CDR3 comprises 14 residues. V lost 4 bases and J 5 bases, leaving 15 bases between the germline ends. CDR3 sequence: CASSYARSGDEQYF. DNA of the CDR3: TGTGCCAGCAGCTACGCTAGATCCGGAGACGAGCAGTACTTC.

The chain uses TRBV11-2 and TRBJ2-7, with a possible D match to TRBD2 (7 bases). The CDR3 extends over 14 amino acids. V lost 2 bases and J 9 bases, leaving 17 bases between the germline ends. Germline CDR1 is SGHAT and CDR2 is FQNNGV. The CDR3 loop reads CASSLIGLGGRQYF. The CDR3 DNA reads TGTGCCAGCAGCTTAATTGGACTAGGGGGAAGGCAGTACTTC.

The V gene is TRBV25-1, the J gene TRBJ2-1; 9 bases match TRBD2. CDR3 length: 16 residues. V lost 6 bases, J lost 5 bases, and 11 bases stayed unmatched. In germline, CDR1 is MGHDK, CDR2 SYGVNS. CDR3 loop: CASRSPREGIDNEQFF. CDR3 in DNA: TGTGCCAGCAGATCACCGCGGGAGGGCATTGACAATGAGCAGTTCTTC.

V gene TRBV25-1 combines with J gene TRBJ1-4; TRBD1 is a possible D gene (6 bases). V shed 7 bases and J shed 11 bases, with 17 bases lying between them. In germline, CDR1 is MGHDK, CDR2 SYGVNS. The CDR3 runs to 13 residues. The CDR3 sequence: CASTGRGGMKLFF. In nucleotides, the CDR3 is TGTGCCAGCACCGGGAGGGGGGGAATGAAACTGTTTTTT.

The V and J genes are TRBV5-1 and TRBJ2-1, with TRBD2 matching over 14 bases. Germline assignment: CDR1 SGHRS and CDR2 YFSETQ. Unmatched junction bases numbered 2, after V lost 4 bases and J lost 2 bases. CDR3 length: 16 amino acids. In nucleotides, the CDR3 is TGCGCCAGCAGCCAGGGACTAGCGGGAGCCTACAATGAGCAGTTCTTC. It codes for CASSQGLAGAYNEQFF.

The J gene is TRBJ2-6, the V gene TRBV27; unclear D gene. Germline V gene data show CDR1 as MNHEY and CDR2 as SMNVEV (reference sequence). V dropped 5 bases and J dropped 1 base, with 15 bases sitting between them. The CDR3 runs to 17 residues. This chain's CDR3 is CASSPTPLVSGANVLTF. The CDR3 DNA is TGTGCCAGCAGTCCGACCCCCCTAGTATCTGGGGCCAACGTCCTGACTTTC.

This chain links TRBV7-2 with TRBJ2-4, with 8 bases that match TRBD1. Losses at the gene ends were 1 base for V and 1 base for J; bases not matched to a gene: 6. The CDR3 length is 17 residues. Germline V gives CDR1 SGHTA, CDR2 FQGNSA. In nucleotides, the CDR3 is TGTGCCAGCAGCTTAGGCCAGGGGGCCAGGGCCAAAAACATTCAGTACTTC. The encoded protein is CASSLGQGARAKNIQYF.

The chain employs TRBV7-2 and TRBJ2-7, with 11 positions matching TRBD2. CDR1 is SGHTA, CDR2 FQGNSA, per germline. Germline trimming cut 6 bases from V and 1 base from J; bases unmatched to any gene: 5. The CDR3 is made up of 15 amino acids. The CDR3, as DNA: TGTGCCAGCAGTTCGACTAGCGGGACGTCCTACGAGCAGTACTTC. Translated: CASSSTSGTSYEQYF.

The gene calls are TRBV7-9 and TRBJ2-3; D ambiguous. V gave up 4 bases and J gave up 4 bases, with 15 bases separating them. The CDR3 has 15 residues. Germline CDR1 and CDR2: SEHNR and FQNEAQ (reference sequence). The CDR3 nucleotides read TGTGCCAGCAGCTCCCGGGCCGCAGGTTCAGATACGCAGTATTTT. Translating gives CASSSRAAGSDTQYF. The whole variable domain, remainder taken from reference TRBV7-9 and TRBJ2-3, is DTGVSQNPRHKITKRGQNVTFRCDPISEHNRLYWYRQTLGQGPEFLTYFQNEAQLEKSRLLSDRFSAERPKGSFSTLEIQRTEQGDSAMYLCASSSRAAGSDTQYFGPGTRLTVL.

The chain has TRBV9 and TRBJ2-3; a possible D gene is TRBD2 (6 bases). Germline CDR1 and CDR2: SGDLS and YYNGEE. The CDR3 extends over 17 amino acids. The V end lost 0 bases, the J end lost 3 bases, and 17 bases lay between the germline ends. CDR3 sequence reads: CASSVGESSVGTDTQYF. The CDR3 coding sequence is TGTGCCAGCAGCGTAGGAGAGTCTAGCGTCGGTACAGATACGCAGTATTTT.

The CDR3 spells CASSLAAPGQGWDNEQFF. The CDR3 DNA is TGCGCCAGCAGCTTGGCCGCTCCCGGACAGGGTTGGGACAATGAGCAGTTCTTC. This chain links TRBV5-1 with TRBJ2-1; 8 bases align to TRBD1. The CDR3 is 18 residues long. Germline loops: CDR1 SGHRS, CDR2 YFSETQ. V was clipped by 0 bases and J by 5 bases; unmatched bases: 13. Using reference TRBV5-1 and TRBJ2-1 for the parts outside the CDR3, the full variable domain is KAGVTQTPRYLIKTRGQQVTLSCSPISGHRSVSWYQQTPGQGLQFLFEYFSETQRNKGNFPGRFSGRQFSNSRSEMNVSTLELGDSALYLCASSLAAPGQGWDNEQFFGPGTRLTVL.

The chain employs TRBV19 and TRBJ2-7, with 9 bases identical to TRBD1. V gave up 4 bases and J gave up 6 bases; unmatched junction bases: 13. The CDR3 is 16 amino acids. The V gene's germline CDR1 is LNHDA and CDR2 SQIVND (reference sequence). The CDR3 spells CASSTPRQGVYGEQYF. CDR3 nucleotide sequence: TGTGCCAGTAGTACCCCTCGACAGGGGGTATATGGCGAGCAGTACTTC.

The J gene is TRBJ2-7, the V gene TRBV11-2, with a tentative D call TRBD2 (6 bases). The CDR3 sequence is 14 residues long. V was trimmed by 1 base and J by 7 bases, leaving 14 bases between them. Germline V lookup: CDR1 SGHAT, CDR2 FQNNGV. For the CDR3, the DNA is TGTGCCAGCAGCTTAGTTGGGGGGATGAGGGAGCAGTACTTC. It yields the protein CASSLVGGMREQYF.

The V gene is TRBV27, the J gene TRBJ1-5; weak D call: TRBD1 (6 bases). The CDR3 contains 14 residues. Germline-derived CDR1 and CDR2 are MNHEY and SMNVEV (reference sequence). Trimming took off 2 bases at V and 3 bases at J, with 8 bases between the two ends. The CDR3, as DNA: TGTGCCAGCAGTTTAAGGACAGCCAATCAGCCCCAGCATTTT. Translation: CASSLRTANQPQHF.

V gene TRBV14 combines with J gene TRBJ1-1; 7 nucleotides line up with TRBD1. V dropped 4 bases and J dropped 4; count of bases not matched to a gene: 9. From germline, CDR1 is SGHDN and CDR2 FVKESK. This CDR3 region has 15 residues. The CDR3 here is CASSPVGRGSTEAFF. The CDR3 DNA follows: TGTGCCAGCAGCCCCGTGGGCAGGGGGAGCACTGAAGCTTTCTTT.

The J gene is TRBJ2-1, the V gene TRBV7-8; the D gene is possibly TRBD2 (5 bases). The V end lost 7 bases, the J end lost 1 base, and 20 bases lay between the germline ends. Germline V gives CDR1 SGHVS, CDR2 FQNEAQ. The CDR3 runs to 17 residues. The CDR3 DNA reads TGTGCCAGCACCAAACGTGAGGGAGAGGGTTCCTACAATGAGCAGTTCTTC. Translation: CASTKREGEGSYNEQFF.

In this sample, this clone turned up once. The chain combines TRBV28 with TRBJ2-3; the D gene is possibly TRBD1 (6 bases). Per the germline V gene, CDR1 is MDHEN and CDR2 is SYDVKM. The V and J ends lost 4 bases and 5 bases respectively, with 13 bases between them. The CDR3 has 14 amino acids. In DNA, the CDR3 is TGTGCCAGCAGTTCACCTGGACAGTTAGATACGCAGTATTTT. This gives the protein CASSSPGQLDTQYF.